The 13 T cell receptor beta chains below all came from one sample that was sequenced in a study of shared clonotypes between healthy human individuals. Clones were sequenced by immunoSEQ multiplex PCR, and TCRdb holds only the in-frame ones, with some missing. This sample has 600,000 to 750,000 clones, with 72% found just once. The source material was memory CD4+ T cells sorted from blood. The subset denotes: CD45RA-negative fraction. The receptors were gathered from a woman in her thirties in good health.

The V and J genes are TRBV19 and TRBJ1-5; D not resolved. Trimming took off 5 bases at V and 0 bases at J, with 8 bases between the two ends. The CDR3 loop spans 14 amino acids. Germline V gene lookup returns CDR1 LNHDA and CDR2 SQIVND (reference sequence). CDR3 DNA: TGTGCCAGTAGTTTGGGGTATAGCAATCAGCCCCAGCATTTT. As protein: CASSLGYSNQPQHF.

The chain uses TRBV6-1 and TRBJ2-1; D uncertain. V was shortened by 8 bases and J by 6 bases, with 8 bases between the two germline ends. CDR1 and CDR2 from the germline V gene are MNHNS and SASEGT. The CDR3 runs to 11 residues. The CDR3 DNA sequence: TGTGCCAGCTCCCGTGCCAATGAGCAGTTCTTC. Translated, it gives CASSRANEQFF.

To note about this clone: The same CDR3 can be traced to other DNA sequences in this sample. This rearrangement joins TRBV5-8 to TRBJ1-2; D not resolved. V shed 0 bases and J shed 0 bases, with 6 bases lying between them. The CDR3 runs 14 residues. Germline loops: CDR1 SGHTS, CDR2 YDEGEE. The CDR3 DNA sequence: TGTGCCAGCAGCTTGGTTTCAGCTAACTATGGCTACACCTTC. This translates into CASSLVSANYGYTF.

To note about this clone: Other DNA sequences in this sample translate to the same CDR3. J is TRBJ2-3 and V is TRBV11-2, with D possibly called TRBD1 or TRBD2 (5 bases each). CDR1 SGHAT and CDR2 FQNNGV come from the germline V gene. CDR3 length: 14 amino acids. Trimming took off 1 base at V and 2 bases at J, with 7 bases between the two ends. In DNA, the CDR3 is TGTGCCAGCAGCTTAGGAGGGACCACAGATACGCAGTATTTT. This encodes CASSLGGTTDTQYF.

The chain links TRBV19 to TRBJ1-4; D possibly corresponds to TRBD1 (5 bases). Germline V gene sequence: CDR1 LNHDA, CDR2 SQIVND (reference sequence). The CDR3 is 15 residues long. The V and J ends lost 5 bases and 5 bases respectively, with 15 bases between them. CDR3 nucleotides: TGTGCCAGTAGTGGGCGGACATATGAAAATGAAAAACTGTTTTTT. Amino acids: CASSGRTYENEKLFF.

The genes are TRBV7-2 and TRBJ2-1, with D tentatively TRBD2 (5 bases). Germline V lookup: CDR1 SGHTA, CDR2 FQGNSA. There are 16 residues in the CDR3. Trimming cost V 5 bases and J 0 bases, with 14 bases left between them. CDR3 loop: CASSGRTGSSYNEQFF. The CDR3 coding sequence is TGTGCCAGCAGCGGTAGGACGGGGAGCTCCTACAATGAGCAGTTCTTC.

In its sample, this clone was seen many times. Written as DNA, the CDR3 is TGCACCAGCAGCCGACTCAGCGGGGACTACGAGCAGTACTTC. Protein product: CTSSRLSGDYEQYF. The chain has TRBV1 and TRBJ2-7; TRBD2, the table's D call, lacks a check against the DNA. TRBV1 is an annotated pseudogene. The CDR3 spans 14 residues.

The genes are TRBV10-2 and TRBJ2-1; 9 bases map to TRBD2. There are 14 residues in the CDR3. CDR1 and CDR2 from the germline V gene are WSHSY and SAAADI. J gave up 9 bases and V 2 bases, and 5 bases lay outside the gene matches. CDR3 sequence (DNA): TGCGCCAGCAGTGAGGTAGCGGGAGTCACTGAGCAGTTCTTC. Translated: CASSEVAGVTEQFF.

The J gene is TRBJ2-1, the V gene TRBV9; D call uncertain. The CDR3 extends over 14 amino acids. Germline loops: CDR1 SGDLS, CDR2 YYNGEE. Trimming took 2 bases from V and 9 from J, leaving 15 bases between them. CDR3 in amino acids: CASSVDFARGEQFF. CDR3 sequence (DNA): TGTGCCAGCAGCGTCGACTTCGCCCGAGGTGAGCAGTTCTTC.

The V call is TRBV7-2, the J call TRBJ1-1; D is ambiguous. Looked up from germline, CDR1 is SGHTA and CDR2 is FQGNSA. V was clipped by 7 bases and J by 0 bases, with 15 bases between them. This CDR3 contains 15 residues. The CDR3 DNA reads as TGTGCCAGCACCCTTTTGGCGGGCATGAACACTGAAGCTTTCTTT. This sequence encodes CASTLLAGMNTEAFF.

This sequence joins TRBV9 and TRBJ2-3, with TRBD2 matching 8 bases. With V trimmed by 4 bases and J by 4 bases, 8 bases remained unmatched. CDR1 is SGDLS, CDR2 YYNGEE, per germline. The CDR3 spans 15 residues. As DNA, the CDR3 is TGTGCCAGCAGCCCTCACCGGCGGGAGGCAGATACGCAGTATTTT. Residues: CASSPHRREADTQYF.

The rearrangement uses TRBV7-2 and TRBJ2-1; 13 nucleotides agree with TRBD2. Germline trimming cut 0 bases from V and 10 bases from J; bases unmatched to any gene: 6. This CDR3 contains 16 residues. Germline loops: CDR1 SGHTA, CDR2 FQGNSA. The CDR3 reads CASSLAGLAGVGEQFF. The CDR3 bases are TGTGCCAGCAGCTTAGCCGGACTAGCGGGAGTAGGCGAGCAGTTCTTC.

The chain uses TRBV6-6 and TRBJ1-5; 7 bases line up with TRBD1. In germline, CDR1 is MNHNY, CDR2 SVGAGI (reference sequence). Trimming removed 1 base from V and 12 bases from J; junction bases left unmatched: 6. The CDR3 has 13 amino acids. The CDR3 nucleotides are TGTGCCAGCAGTTACTTCACCGGGACAGACCAGCATTTT. Its translation is CASSYFTGTDQHF.